What follows is one T cell receptor (beta chain) and its context. Antigen unknown. This specimen belongs to a study of T cells in Graves' hyperthyroidism and ophthalmopathy. Trimming removed 0 bases from V and 2 bases from J, with 7 bases in between. Germline V lookup: CDR1 ENHRY, CDR2 SYGVKD. This CDR3 spans 14 amino acids. Researchers took RNA transcripts and amplified the TCR beta CDR3 regions from them. A first-round RT-PCR of the TCR CDR3 used the HTBI primer set. TCRdb fed the multiplex PCR reads into MiXCR, producing one record per CDR3 protein. This sample has a few hundred thousand distinct CDR3 sequences, with around 21% found just once. Study findings and constraints: Ophthalmopathy was identified by the model a median approximately 6.9 months ahead of onset. Blood also held most thyroid clonotypes expanded beyond 0.001.

Over 8 ml fresh peripheral blood yielded the PBMCs. The chain is built from TRBV10-3 and TRBJ1-2; D uncertain. Sample: blood. This clonotype originated in a man aged 18 to 29 with Graves' hyperthyroidism. The CDR3 protein is CAISESGQNYGYTF. The CDR3 DNA reads as TGTGCCATCAGTGAGTCCGGGCAGAACTATGGCTACACCTTC.